A single sample gave rise to the 3 T cell receptor beta chains below, sequenced in a study of blood T cell repertoires in COVID-19 (dated by TCRdb to the early 2020s). Receptor libraries were prepared by the immunoSEQ multiplex PCR assay. TCRdb took this table from immuneACCESS and kept in-frame rearrangements with V and J called. Such tables lack part of the clones; where checked against another copy, unresolved V genes explain under half of the gap, and the rest is unexplained. The sample data list 40,000 to 60,000 clones, and more than 75% of these were observed just once. The ten biggest clones cover less than 2.5% of the sample. Sequenced sample: peripheral blood. The origin of the receptors is a woman at least 80 years old with COVID-19, enrolled during active disease.

The chain combines TRBV5-1 with TRBJ1-2, with 10 positions matching TRBD1. CDR1 and CDR2 (germline): SGHRS, YFSETQ. Trimming cost V 3 bases and J 7 bases; bases outside gene matches: 6. The CDR3 length is 14 residues. The CDR3 sequence: CASSSTGGVGGYTF. CDR3 DNA sequence: TGCGCCAGCAGCTCGACAGGGGGCGTTGGTGGCTACACCTTC.

This chain connects TRBV5-1 to TRBJ1-1; D gene uncertain. The CDR3 covers 14 residues. Trimming removed 2 bases at V and 3 bases at J, with 11 bases between. Germline V gives CDR1 SGHRS, CDR2 YFSETQ. The CDR3 nucleotides are TGCGCCAGCAGCTTCGAGGGATTGGACACTGAAGCTTTCTTT. Translated: CASSFEGLDTEAFF.

This chain links TRBV6-2 or TRBV6-3 with TRBJ2-7, with 11 bases fitting TRBD2. The CDR3 sequence is 16 residues long. Germline lookup yields CDR1 MNHEY and CDR2 SVGEGT. The V and J ends lost 5 bases and 3 bases, in that order; junction bases with no gene match: 9. The CDR3 bases are TGTGCCAGCAGTACTACTAGCGGGGGAAGTCACTACGAGCAGTACTTC. This gives the protein CASSTTSGGSHYEQYF.